This passage covers 5 T cell receptor beta chains from one sample sequenced in a study of cytomegalovirus exposure and HLA in healthy donors. The PCR made use of 60 Vbeta and 13 Jbeta primers. Libraries were prepared by immunoSEQ multiplex PCR; TCRdb keeps only in-frame clonotypes and omits some of them. Found here are approximately 81,000 clones, 74% of them singletons; the top ten hold over 8%. Sequencing was carried out using PBMCs. Receptors originate from a man aged 35-49 years in good health and CMV-seropositive.

The chain recombines TRBV28 with TRBJ2-5; weak D call: TRBD1 (6 bases). The CDR3 runs to 15 residues. CDR1 and CDR2 from the germline V gene are MDHEN and SYDVKM. The V end lost 3 bases, the J end lost 2 bases, and 13 bases lay between the germline ends. The CDR3, as DNA: TGTGCCAGCAGTTTTGGGGGCCGTACACAAGAGACCCAGTACTTC. Its translation: CASSFGGRTQETQYF.

This clone was seen at least ten times. This chain uses TRBV27 with TRBJ1-4; D is possibly TRBD1 (5 bases). Trimming cost V 5 bases and J 11 bases, with 12 bases left between them. The CDR3 is 12 amino acids. Germline CDR1 MNHEY, CDR2 SMNVEV (reference sequence). The CDR3 nucleotides read TGTGCCAGCAGTAGGGTGGGGCAGAAACTGTTTTTT. Translating gives CASSRVGQKLFF.

This clone was seen a handful of times. The V gene is TRBV9, the J gene TRBJ1-1; TRBD1 is a possible D gene (5 bases). Deletions cut 4 bases from V and 11 bases from J, with 18 bases between. CDR3 length equals 13 residues. The germline CDR1 and CDR2 sequences are SGDLS and YYNGEE. DNA for the CDR3: TGTGCCAGCAGCACATCTCAACAAGGGGCGGCTTTCTTT. Its protein is CASSTSQQGAAFF.

The CDR3 is CASSPPPGHGGHTNTEAFF. The DNA of the CDR3 is TGTGCCAGCAGTCCCCCCCCGGGACATGGGGGACACACGAACACTGAAGCTTTCTTT. This chain joins TRBV28 and TRBJ1-1, with TRBD1 as a possible D gene (6 bases). Germline CDR1 and CDR2: MDHEN and SYDVKM. CDR3 length: 19 residues. The V end lost 5 bases, the J end lost 1 base, and 26 bases lay between the germline ends.

This chain uses TRBV15 with TRBJ2-3; D not resolved. CDR1 is LNHNV, CDR2 YYDKDF, per germline (reference sequence). CDR3 size: 15 residues. Trimming cost V 2 bases and J 3 bases, with 12 bases left between them. CDR3 region: CATSRLPAGTDTQYF. DNA for the CDR3: TGTGCCACCAGCAGACTCCCCGCAGGAACAGATACGCAGTATTTT. The full variable domain, in which reference TRBV15 and TRBJ2-3 provide the parts outside the CDR3, is DAMVIQNPRYQVTQFGKPVTLSCSQTLNHNVMYWYQQKSSQAPKLLFHYYDKDFNNEADTPDNFQSRRPNTSFCFLDIRSPGLGDTAMYLCATSRLPAGTDTQYFGPGTRLTVL.